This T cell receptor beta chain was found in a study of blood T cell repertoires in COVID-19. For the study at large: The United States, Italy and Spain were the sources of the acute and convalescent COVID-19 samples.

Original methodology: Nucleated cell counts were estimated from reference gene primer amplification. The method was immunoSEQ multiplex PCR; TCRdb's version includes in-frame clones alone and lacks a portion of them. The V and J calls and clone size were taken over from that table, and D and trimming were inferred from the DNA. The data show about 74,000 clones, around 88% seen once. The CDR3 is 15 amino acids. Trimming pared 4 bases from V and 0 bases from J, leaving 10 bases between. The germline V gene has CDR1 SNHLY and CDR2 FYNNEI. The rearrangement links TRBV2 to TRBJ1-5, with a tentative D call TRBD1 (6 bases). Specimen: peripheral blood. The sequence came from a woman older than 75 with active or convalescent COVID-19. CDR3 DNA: TGTGCCAGCAGTGCGGGACACCCTAGCAATCAGCCCCAGCATTTT. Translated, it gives CASSAGHPSNQPQHF.